This T cell receptor beta chain was observed in a study of cytomegalovirus exposure and HLA in healthy donors. The germline V gene encodes CDR1 KGHSH and CDR2 LQKENI. The CDR3 consists of 15 residues. The V gene end was trimmed by 0 bases and the J gene end by 4 bases; junction bases not matched to a gene: 3. A word on this clone: Its antigen is unidentified.

A multiplex PCR was run with 60 Vbeta primers and 13 Jbeta primers. Profiled with immunoSEQ multiplex PCR; TCRdb holds only in-frame clones, not every one. The table includes around 150,000 clones, about 80% detected once. Study-wide findings and caveats: Certain indistinguishable V segments, among them TRBV6-2 and TRBV6-3, were excluded. Association of a missense DCLRE1C variant with TCR beta V- and J-gene trimming was reported in a later analysis.

The receptor was isolated from a man aged 25 to 40 in good health and CMV-seropositive. The sample taken for sequencing was PBMCs. The chain uses TRBV18 and TRBJ1-2; TRBD1 matches 9 bases. CDR3: CASSPPGQGSYGYTF. For the CDR3, the DNA is TGTGCCAGCTCACCACCCGGACAGGGGAGCTATGGCTACACCTTC. Based on the CDR3 plus reference TRBV18 and TRBJ1-2, the full variable domain is NAGVMQNPRHLVRRRGQEARLRCSPMKGHSHVYWYRQLPEEGLKFMVYLQKENIIDESGMPKERFSAEFPKEGPSILRIQQVVRGDSAAYFCASSPPGQGSYGYTFGSGTRLTVV.